This passage covers 26 T cell receptor beta chains from one sample sequenced in a study of beta chain features in type 1 diabetes. Since all of the isolated RNA was reverse transcribed, expressed TCRB transcripts were what got sequenced. The data were produced by immunoSEQ multiplex PCR, yet TCRdb's version contains in-frame clones alone and is incomplete. The repertoire includes about 290,000 clones, about 7.8% of them detected once, and more than 0.9% sits in the top ten. Sequences were obtained from central memory CD4+ T cells from blood. All receptors come from a woman in her late teens or twenties in good health.

The J gene is TRBJ2-2, the V gene TRBV29-1; D is tentatively TRBD1 or TRBD2 (5 bases each). Germline V gives CDR1 SQVTM, CDR2 ANQGSEA. The CDR3 sequence is 20 residues long. V lost 2 bases and J lost 0, with 25 bases in between. The CDR3 nucleotides are TGCAGCGTTGAATCAATGGACGGAGTTTTGATGGGACCGAACACCGGGGAGCTGTTTTTT. Translated: CSVESMDGVLMGPNTGELFF.

This clone was seen a handful of times. The CDR3 here is CASSLLTSETQYF. As DNA, the CDR3 is TGTGCCAGCAGTTTACTGACGTCGGAGACCCAGTACTTC. The chain recombines TRBV27 with TRBJ2-5; D unclear. The germline V gene encodes CDR1 MNHEY and CDR2 SMNVEV (reference sequence). The V end lost 2 bases, the J end lost 5 bases, and 9 bases lay between the germline ends. This CDR3 has 13 residues.

This rearrangement joins TRBV4-1 to TRBJ2-5; D gene unclear. With 0 bases removed from V and 1 base from J, the gap between germline ends came to 9 bases. The CDR3 spans 15 residues. Germline CDR1 is MGHRA and CDR2 is YSYEKL. CDR3 DNA sequence: TGCGCCAGCAGCCAAGATAGACTGGTCCAAGAGACCCAGTACTTC. Amino acids: CASSQDRLVQETQYF.

The rearrangement uses TRBV6-6 and TRBJ1-1; a possible D gene is TRBD1 (5 bases). V was pared by 4 bases and J by 6 bases, with 12 bases between. The CDR3 sequence is 13 residues long. CDR1 is MNHNY and CDR2 is SVGAGI in the germline V gene (reference sequence). The CDR3 coding sequence is TGTGCCAGCAGTTCTAAGGGGCGGCCTGAAGCTTTCTTT. It specifies CASSSKGRPEAFF.

The V and J genes are TRBV19 and TRBJ2-6; D is perhaps TRBD1 (7 bases). V lost 4 bases and J 0 bases, leaving 19 bases between the germline ends. The CDR3 is 19 amino acids. CDR1 is LNHDA, CDR2 SQIVND, per germline (reference sequence). The DNA for the CDR3 is TGTGCCAGTAGTACCCCTCAGGGGGGTCGGAGCTCTGGGGCCAACGTCCTGACTTTC. Translation gives CASSTPQGGRSSGANVLTF.

The chain links TRBV7-9 to TRBJ2-3; D ambiguous. Trimming shortened V by 3 bases and J by 0 bases, and 10 bases separated the two germline ends. The CDR3 loop spans 15 amino acids. From germline, CDR1 is SEHNR and CDR2 FQNEAQ (reference sequence). CDR3 amino acids: CASSFRRSSTDTQYF. CDR3 nucleotide sequence: TGTGCCAGCAGCTTCAGGCGATCTAGCACAGATACGCAGTATTTT.

This clone turned up a few times. The chain couples TRBV7-8 to TRBJ1-5, with TRBD1 matching 7 bases. CDR3 size: 14 residues. V dropped 5 bases and J dropped 4; count of bases not matched to a gene: 5. In germline, CDR1 is SGHVS, CDR2 FQNEAQ. The CDR3 coding sequence is TGTGCCAGCAGCCGTACAGGGGCAAATCAGCCCCAGCATTTT. Protein: CASSRTGANQPQHF. The entire variable domain, with the rest obtained from reference TRBV7-8 and TRBJ1-5, is as follows: GAGVSQSPRYKVAKRGQDVALRCDPISGHVSLFWYQQALGQGPEFLTYFQNEAQLDKSGLPSDRFFAERPEGSVSTLKIQRTQQEDSAVYLCASSRTGANQPQHFGDGTRLSIL.

This clone has only a few counts. A far larger clone is one nucleotide away, so this likely arose from a read error. The V call is TRBV6-6, the J call TRBJ2-5, with 11 nucleotides matching TRBD1. The end of the DNA is better explained by TRBJ2-7, so the J call may be wrong. The CDR3 is made up of 12 amino acids. Germline CDR1 and CDR2: MNHNY and SVGAGI (reference sequence). Here the CDR3 DNA reads TGTGCCAGCAAGGGGACAGGGGGCGAGCAGTACTTC. Its protein is CASKGTGGEQYF.

This CDR3 reads CASSLGGNQETQYF. In DNA, the CDR3 is TGTGCCAGCAGCTTAGGGGGCAACCAAGAGACCCAGTACTTC. This chain connects TRBV7-3 to TRBJ2-5; weak D call: TRBD1 (6 bases). CDR3 length: 14 amino acids. V lost 2 bases and J lost 0, with 7 bases in between. The germline CDR1 and CDR2 sequences are SGHTA and FQGTGA.

This clone was detected only a few times. The chain has TRBV5-1 and TRBJ2-7; 14 bases are a match to TRBD2. The CDR3 length is 16 residues. Germline trimming cut 1 base from V and 5 bases from J; bases unmatched to any gene: 5. The germline V gene encodes CDR1 SGHRS and CDR2 YFSETQ. The CDR3 here is CASSLFGTSGSHEQYF. The CDR3 coding sequence is TGCGCCAGCAGCTTGTTTGGGACTAGCGGGAGCCACGAGCAGTACTTC. Based on the CDR3 plus reference TRBV5-1 and TRBJ2-7, the full variable domain is KAGVTQTPRYLIKTRGQQVTLSCSPISGHRSVSWYQQTPGQGLQFLFEYFSETQRNKGNFPGRFSGRQFSNSRSEMNVSTLELGDSALYLCASSLFGTSGSHEQYFGPGTRLTVT.

This sequence joins TRBV7-2 and TRBJ1-2, with a weak D call TRBD1 (5 bases). Per the germline V gene, CDR1 is SGHTA and CDR2 is FQGNSA. Trimming took 1 base from V and 7 from J, leaving 22 bases between them. This CDR3 is built from 17 residues. The CDR3 DNA follows: TGTGCCAGCAGCTTAGACGCCGGGACCCCAAAAGCCGTTGGCTACACCTTC. It encodes CASSLDAGTPKAVGYTF.

On this clone itself: At the DNA level, this CDR3 is encoded by other sequences in the same sample as well. The rearrangement joins TRBV19 to TRBJ1-5; 9 bases agree with TRBD1. Germline lookup yields CDR1 LNHDA and CDR2 SQIVND (reference sequence). With 7 bases clipped from V and 5 bases from J, the junction kept 3 bases outside the gene matches. This CDR3 comprises 13 residues. CDR3 sequence reads: CASKDRGDQPQHF. The CDR3 coding sequence is TGTGCCAGTAAGGACAGGGGAGATCAGCCCCAGCATTTT.

Concerning this clone itself: Other nucleotide sequences from this sample produce the same CDR3. V and J are TRBV30 and TRBJ2-6; D is unclear. The CDR3 sequence is 12 residues long. Per germline, CDR1 GTSNPN and CDR2 SVGIG (reference sequence). Trimming shortened V by 4 bases and J by 0 bases, and 1 base separated the two germline ends. CDR3 in amino acids: CAWTSGANVLTF. In DNA form, the CDR3 reads TGTGCCTGGACCTCTGGGGCCAACGTCCTGACTTTC.

There are a few counts of this clone. The chain recombines TRBV2 with TRBJ1-2; D remains unclear. V lost 3 bases and J 4 bases, leaving 12 bases between the germline ends. In germline, CDR1 is SNHLY, CDR2 FYNNEI. The CDR3 contains 14 residues. CDR3 in amino acids: CASSDNSLSYGYTF. CDR3 DNA sequence: TGTGCCAGCAGTGACAACAGTCTGTCCTATGGCTACACCTTC.

The table lists this clone with many counts. The V and J genes are TRBV9 and TRBJ1-6; D gene ambiguous. Trimming left V 3 bases short and J 7 bases short, with 5 bases between. This CDR3 spans 12 amino acids. From germline, CDR1 is SGDLS and CDR2 YYNGEE. The CDR3 is CASSAGNSPLHF. CDR3 nucleotides: TGTGCCAGCAGCGCTGGGAATTCACCCCTCCACTTT.

The chain carries TRBV6-6 and TRBJ2-1; either TRBD1 or TRBD2 may fit D (5 bases each). Trimming stripped 3 bases from V and 0 bases from J, with 9 bases between. CDR1 is MNHNY and CDR2 is SVGAGI in the germline V gene (reference sequence). The CDR3 extends over 15 amino acids. CDR3 sequence (DNA): TGTGCCAGCAGTTATACAGGAGGCTCCTACAATGAGCAGTTCTTC. Translation gives CASSYTGGSYNEQFF.

This clone was picked up a small number of times. The genes are TRBV27 and TRBJ2-3, with TRBD2 as a possible D gene (6 bases). CDR1 and CDR2 (germline): MNHEY, SMNVEV (reference sequence). The V end was cut by 5 bases, the J end by 4 bases, with 16 bases between. The CDR3 runs 15 residues. The chain's CDR3 is CASSPPTSLADTQYF. The CDR3 DNA sequence: TGTGCCAGCAGTCCGCCGACTAGTCTGGCAGATACGCAGTATTTT.

The chain uses TRBV6-5 and TRBJ2-1; 9 bases fit TRBD1. Trimming removed 2 bases from V and 11 bases from J; junction bases left unmatched: 10. This CDR3 has 15 amino acids. Germline loops: CDR1 MNHEY, CDR2 SVGAGI. The CDR3: CASSYTDRGIGKQFF. In nucleotides, the CDR3 is TGTGCCAGCAGTTACACCGACAGGGGGATAGGTAAGCAGTTCTTC.

This clone was seen at least ten times. The CDR3 nucleotides are TGTGCCAGCAGCCAATACCTAGCGGACGCGCAGTATTTT. Its protein product is CASSQYLADAQYF. V usage is TRBV14 and J usage is TRBJ2-3; 7 positions agree with TRBD2. Germline V lookup: CDR1 SGHDN, CDR2 FVKESK. The CDR3 sequence is 13 residues long. J was trimmed by 10 bases and V by 2 bases; bases with no gene match: 6.

The chain combines TRBV2 with TRBJ2-1; TRBD2 agrees at 7 bases. Per the germline V gene, CDR1 is SNHLY and CDR2 is FYNNEI. V lost 8 bases to trimming and J lost 5 bases; unmatched junction nucleotides: 9. This CDR3 region has 14 residues. CDR3 loop: CASCLGGSNNEQFF. The CDR3 DNA follows: TGTGCCAGCTGCCTAGGCGGGAGCAACAATGAGCAGTTCTTC.

This clone has just a few counts. The chain carries TRBV7-9 and TRBJ2-7, with D possibly being TRBD1 (5 bases). This CDR3 region has 13 residues. The V and J ends lost 5 bases and 7 bases respectively, with 15 bases between them. Germline CDR1 is SEHNR and CDR2 is FQNEAQ (reference sequence). CDR3 DNA sequence: TGTGCCAGCAGCCCTCCAGGGCAATGGGAGCAGTACTTC. As protein: CASSPPGQWEQYF.

The chain recombines TRBV6-1 with TRBJ1-5; D is uncertain. CDR1 is MNHNS and CDR2 is SASEGT in the germline V gene. Trimming cost V 7 bases and J 0 bases, with 10 bases left between them. There are 14 residues in the CDR3. CDR3 sequence: CASTSVHSNQPQHF. In DNA form, the CDR3 reads TGTGCCAGCACCAGCGTTCATAGCAATCAGCCCCAGCATTTT.

This clone has just a few counts. V usage is TRBV18 and J usage is TRBJ2-5, with D possibly TRBD1 on 6 matching bases. The V gene's germline CDR1 is KGHSH and CDR2 LQKENI. This CDR3 region has 16 residues. V gave up 6 bases and J gave up 5 bases, with 22 bases separating them. CDR3 region: CASSKEDVGAGETQYF. Here the CDR3 DNA reads TGTGCCAGCTCCAAGGAGGATGTGGGGGCCGGGGAGACCCAGTACTTC.

This clone has more than one count but fewer than ten. The chain employs TRBV28 and TRBJ2-1, with 7 nucleotides matching TRBD1. The J segment lost 9 bases and the V segment lost 5 bases, leaving 16 bases of the junction unmatched. This CDR3 has 16 amino acids. Germline V gives CDR1 MDHEN, CDR2 SYDVKM. In DNA form, the CDR3 reads TGTGCCAGCAGTATCTTAACAGGGGACCCAATAGGTGAGCAGTTCTTC. Amino acid sequence: CASSILTGDPIGEQFF.

The table lists this clone with a few counts. V is TRBV29-1 and J is TRBJ1-3; D gene uncertain. V shed 4 bases and J shed 1 base, with 8 bases lying between them. Germline CDR1 is SQVTM and CDR2 is ANQGSEA. The CDR3 length is 13 residues. The CDR3 region has the DNA TGCAGCGTTGTTCCCGCGTCTGGAAACACCATATATTTT. This sequence encodes CSVVPASGNTIYF.

This clone was seen more than once but under ten times. The V gene is TRBV28, the J gene TRBJ1-4, with D possibly matching TRBD1 (5 bases). V lost 4 bases, J lost 3 bases, and 12 bases lay in between. Germline CDR1 is MDHEN and CDR2 is SYDVKM. CDR3 length: 15 amino acids. The CDR3 DNA is TGTGCCAGCAGTTCCCAGGGTTTGGCTAATGAAAAACTGTTTTTT. Protein: CASSSQGLANEKLFF.